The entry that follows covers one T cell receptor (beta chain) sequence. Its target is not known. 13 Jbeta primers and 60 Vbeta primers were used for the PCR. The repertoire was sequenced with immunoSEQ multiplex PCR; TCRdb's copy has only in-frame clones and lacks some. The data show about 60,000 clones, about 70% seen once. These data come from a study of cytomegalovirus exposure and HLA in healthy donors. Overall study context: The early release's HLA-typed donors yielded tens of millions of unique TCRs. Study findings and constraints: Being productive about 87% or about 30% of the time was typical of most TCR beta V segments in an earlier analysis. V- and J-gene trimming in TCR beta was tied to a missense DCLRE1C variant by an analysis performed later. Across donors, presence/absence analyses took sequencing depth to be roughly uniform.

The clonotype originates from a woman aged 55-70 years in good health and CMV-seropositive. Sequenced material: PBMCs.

The CDR3 region is CASRLGQGPRTDTQYF. The CDR3 nucleotides are TGCGCCAGCAGGCTGGGGCAGGGGCCCCGCACAGATACGCAGTATTTT. The chain carries TRBV5-1 and TRBJ2-3, with D tentatively TRBD1 (6 bases). The CDR3 length is 16 residues. V lost 5 bases to trimming and J lost 1 base, with 17 bases between them. Germline values: CDR1 SGHRS, CDR2 YFSETQ.